Listed below are T cell receptor beta chains from one sample, sequenced in a study of blood T cells in healthy people across ages. In TCRdb, the 5' RACE reads were re-called with MiXCR into one record per CDR3 protein. This table has some 760,000 distinct CDR3 sequences, approximately 25% appearing once. These data were also filed under a second study, of T cells of mothers and their children.

Sequenced sample: blood. The receptors originated from a boy aged 10-17 years in good health. The CDR3 runs from the conserved cysteine through the conserved F or W. A D gene is named only where the DNA matches it firmly. Clone size appears in some rows only: once, few, many, or a class for an expanded clone.

v_call: TRBV29-1
d_call: TRBD1
clone_size: few
j_call: TRBJ2-7
cdr3_nt: TGCAGCGCCGCAGGGGGCAACTACGAGCAGTACTTC
cdr3_aa: CSAAGGNYEQYF

v_call: TRBV4-1
d_call: .
clone_size: .
j_call: TRBJ1-5
cdr3_nt: TGCGCCAGCAGCCAAGCACAGGGTTGGAATCAGCCCCAGCATTTT
cdr3_aa: CASSQAQGWNQPQHF

v_call: TRBV12-3/TRBV12-4
d_call: .
clone_size: .
j_call: TRBJ2-3
cdr3_nt: TGTGCCAGCAGCCCTAGTCGAGATACGCAGTATTTT
cdr3_aa: CASSPSRDTQYF

v_call: TRBV10-2
d_call: .
clone_size: few
j_call: TRBJ1-2
cdr3_nt: TGCGCCAGCAGTGAGACCCCCGAAAATGGCTACACCTTC
cdr3_aa: CASSETPENGYTF

v_call: TRBV7-2
d_call: TRBD1
clone_size: .
j_call: TRBJ2-1
cdr3_nt: TGTGCCAGCAGCTTTAAAGGGGGCGATGAGCAGTTCTTC
cdr3_aa: CASSFKGGDEQFF

v_call: TRBV18
d_call: .
clone_size: few
j_call: TRBJ1-1
cdr3_nt: TGTGCCAGCTCAAGGGGTTTTGGCCTGAACACTGAAGCTTTCTTT
cdr3_aa: CASSRGFGLNTEAFF

v_call: TRBV6-5
d_call: TRBD1
clone_size: few
j_call: TRBJ1-4
cdr3_nt: TGTGCCAGCAGTTACTCGAAGGACAGGGGGCTTAGTGAAAAACTGTTTTTT
cdr3_aa: CASSYSKDRGLSEKLFF

v_call: TRBV21-1
d_call: .
clone_size: .
j_call: TRBJ2-1
cdr3_nt: TGTGCCAGCAGCAAACATCGACGGGGCCCCAATGAGCAGTTCTTC
cdr3_aa: CASSKHRRGPNEQFF

v_call: TRBV5-1
d_call: TRBD2
clone_size: few
j_call: TRBJ2-4
cdr3_nt: TGCGCCAGCAGCTTGTATAGCGGGAGTCCCAACATTCAGTACTTC
cdr3_aa: CASSLYSGSPNIQYF

v_call: TRBV29-1
d_call: .
clone_size: .
j_call: TRBJ2-1
cdr3_nt: TGCAGCGTTGAAGATCGATCGGGGAACAATGAGCAGTTCTTC
cdr3_aa: CSVEDRSGNNEQFF

v_call: TRBV2
d_call: .
clone_size: .
j_call: TRBJ2-5
cdr3_nt: TGTGCAAGCTGGTTGCGGGCGCAAGAGACCCAGTACTTC
cdr3_aa: CASWLRAQETQYF

v_call: TRBV3-1
d_call: .
clone_size: few
j_call: TRBJ2-5
cdr3_nt: TGTGCCAGCAGCCACCATAAGACTCAAGAGACCCAGTACTTC
cdr3_aa: CASSHHKTQETQYF

v_call: TRBV18
d_call: TRBD1
clone_size: .
j_call: TRBJ1-4
cdr3_nt: TGTGCCAGCTCACTATTCCGGGACAGACTAGCAACTAATGAAAAACTGTTTTTT
cdr3_aa: CASSLFRDRLATNEKLFF

v_call: TRBV7-3
d_call: TRBD2
clone_size: .
j_call: TRBJ2-1
cdr3_nt: TGTGCCGGCAGCTTTCGACTAGCGGGACATGAGCGGTTCTTC
cdr3_aa: CAGSFRLAGHERFF

v_call: TRBV24-1
d_call: .
clone_size: .
j_call: TRBJ2-3
cdr3_nt: TGTGCCACCAGTGATTTTGACAAGGCAGATACGCAGTATTTT
cdr3_aa: CATSDFDKADTQYF

v_call: TRBV2
d_call: .
clone_size: few
j_call: TRBJ1-5
cdr3_nt: TGTGCCAGCAGTGTCTCGGCCAATAATCAGCCCCAGCATTTT
cdr3_aa: CASSVSANNQPQHF

v_call: TRBV7-2
d_call: TRBD2
clone_size: .
j_call: TRBJ2-3
cdr3_nt: TGTGCCAGCAGCACTTGGACTAGCGGGGATCCAGATACGCAGTATTTT
cdr3_aa: CASSTWTSGDPDTQYF

v_call: TRBV29-1
d_call: .
clone_size: .
j_call: TRBJ2-4
cdr3_nt: TGCAGCGTCCGACCCCTAGCCAAAAACATTCAGTACTTC
cdr3_aa: CSVRPLAKNIQYF

v_call: TRBV5-6
d_call: TRBD1
clone_size: .
j_call: TRBJ2-2
cdr3_nt: TGTGCCAGCACAGGGACAGGGCGGAACACCGGGGAGCTGTTTTTT
cdr3_aa: CASTGTGRNTGELFF

v_call: TRBV5-1
d_call: TRBD2
clone_size: .
j_call: TRBJ2-1
cdr3_nt: TGCGCCAGCAGCTGGGGGACTAGCGAGAATGAGCAGTTCTTC
cdr3_aa: CASSWGTSENEQFF

v_call: TRBV24-1
d_call: .
clone_size: few
j_call: TRBJ1-5
cdr3_nt: TGTGCCACCAGTGATAGCAATCAGCCCCAGCATTTT
cdr3_aa: CATSDSNQPQHF

v_call: TRBV28
d_call: .
clone_size: few
j_call: TRBJ2-7
cdr3_nt: TGTGCCAGCATAAGGGAGACGGGGGATATTCAGCAGTACTTC
cdr3_aa: CASIRETGDIQQYF

v_call: TRBV29-1
d_call: .
clone_size: few
j_call: TRBJ2-1
cdr3_nt: TGCAGCGTGGTGCGGTACAATGAGCAGTTCTTC
cdr3_aa: CSVVRYNEQFF

v_call: TRBV11-2
d_call: TRBD1
clone_size: few
j_call: TRBJ2-5
cdr3_nt: TGTGCCAGCAGCCAAACAACAGGGGGCTGGGAGACCCAGTACTTC
cdr3_aa: CASSQTTGGWETQYF

v_call: TRBV29-1
d_call: .
clone_size: .
j_call: TRBJ2-5
cdr3_nt: TGCAGCGTTGATCAACAGGGTTATCGGGAGACCCAGTACTTC
cdr3_aa: CSVDQQGYRETQYF

v_call: TRBV7-8
d_call: TRBD1
clone_size: .
j_call: TRBJ2-7
cdr3_nt: TGTGCCAGCAGCCCGAGCGCCGGGACAGGGCTCTACGAGCAGTACTTC
cdr3_aa: CASSPSAGTGLYEQYF

v_call: TRBV19
d_call: .
clone_size: .
j_call: TRBJ1-6
cdr3_nt: TGTGCCAGTAGTAGACCCGGGGATGGATCACCCCTCCACTTT
cdr3_aa: CASSRPGDGSPLHF

v_call: TRBV4-3
d_call: .
clone_size: .
j_call: TRBJ2-7
cdr3_nt: TGCGCCAGCAGCGCAACGATTGCCCGCGAGCAGTACTTC
cdr3_aa: CASSATIAREQYF

v_call: TRBV5-1
d_call: .
clone_size: many
j_call: TRBJ2-4
cdr3_nt: TGCGCCAGCAGCTTGTCAGGGGATGAAAACATTCAGTACTTC
cdr3_aa: CASSLSGDENIQYF

v_call: TRBV5-1
d_call: TRBD2
clone_size: .
j_call: TRBJ2-4
cdr3_nt: TGCGCCAGCAGCGACGCGGTAGCGGGACCAAAAAACATTCAGTACTTC
cdr3_aa: CASSDAVAGPKNIQYF